This T cell receptor beta chain was recovered during a study of Ad26.COV2.S vaccination and SARS-CoV-2 variants. Study-level points and caveats: Vaccinees and placebo recipients showed similar non-spike TCR breadth. The TCR breadth and depth analyses may have produced an underestimate of total T cell responses. Substantial breadth was reportedly displayed by spike-specific CD8+ and CD4+ T cell responses after vaccination.

Clones were sequenced by immunoSEQ multiplex PCR, and TCRdb holds only the in-frame ones, with some missing. The repertoire includes roughly 390,000 clones, approximately 91% of them detected once, and roughly 3.5% sits in the top ten. Sample treatment: roughly 18 received Ad26.COV2.S at low or high dose, single or two shots; 5 received placebo; per-sample allocation not given. Samples were taken on day 63 after the first vaccine or placebo injection. As regards this clone: Its antigen is still unknown.

Germline loops: CDR1 SNHLY, CDR2 FYNNEI. The V gene lost 2 bases and the J gene lost 4 bases, with 12 bases spanning the gap. This CDR3 is 16 amino acids long. The V call is TRBV2, the J call TRBJ2-6, with D tentatively TRBD1 (5 bases). The TCR was taken from a person aged 18-60 years who received the Ad26.COV2.S COVID-19 vaccine or a placebo. This specimen was peripheral blood, taken in a trial of Ad26.COV2.S vaccine versus placebo. CDR3 coding DNA: TGTGCCAGCAGTGAACGGACATTATCAGGGGCCAACGTCCTGACTTTC. This encodes CASSERTLSGANVLTF.